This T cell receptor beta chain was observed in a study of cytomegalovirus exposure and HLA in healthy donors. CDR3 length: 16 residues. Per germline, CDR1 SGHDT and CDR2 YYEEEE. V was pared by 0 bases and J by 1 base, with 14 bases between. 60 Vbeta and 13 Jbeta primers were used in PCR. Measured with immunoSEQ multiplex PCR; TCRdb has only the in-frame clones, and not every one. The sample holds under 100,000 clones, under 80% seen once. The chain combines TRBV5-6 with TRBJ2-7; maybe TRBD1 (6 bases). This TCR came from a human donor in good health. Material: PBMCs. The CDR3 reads CASSLVVQGSSYEQYF. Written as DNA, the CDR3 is TGTGCCAGCAGCTTGGTGGTGCAGGGGAGTTCCTACGAGCAGTACTTC.